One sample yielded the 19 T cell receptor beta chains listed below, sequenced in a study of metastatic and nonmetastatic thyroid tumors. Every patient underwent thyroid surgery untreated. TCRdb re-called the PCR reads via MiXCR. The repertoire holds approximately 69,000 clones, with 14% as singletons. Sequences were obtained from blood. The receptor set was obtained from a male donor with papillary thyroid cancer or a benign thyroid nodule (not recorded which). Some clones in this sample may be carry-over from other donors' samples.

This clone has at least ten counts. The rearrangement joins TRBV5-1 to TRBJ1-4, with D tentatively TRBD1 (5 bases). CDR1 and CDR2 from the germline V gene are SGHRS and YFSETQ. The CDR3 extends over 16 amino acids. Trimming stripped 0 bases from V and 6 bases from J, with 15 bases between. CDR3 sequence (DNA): TGCGCCAGCAGCTTGGGTCGGGACCGAGCTTATGAAAAACTGTTTTTT. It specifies CASSLGRDRAYEKLFF.

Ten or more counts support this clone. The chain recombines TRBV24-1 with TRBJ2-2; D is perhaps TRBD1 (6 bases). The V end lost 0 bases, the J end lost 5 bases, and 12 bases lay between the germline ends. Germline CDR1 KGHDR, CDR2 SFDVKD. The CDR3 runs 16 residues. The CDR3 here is CATSDLSTGRTGELFF. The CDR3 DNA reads TGTGCCACCAGTGATTTGAGCACAGGGCGGACCGGGGAGCTGTTTTTT.

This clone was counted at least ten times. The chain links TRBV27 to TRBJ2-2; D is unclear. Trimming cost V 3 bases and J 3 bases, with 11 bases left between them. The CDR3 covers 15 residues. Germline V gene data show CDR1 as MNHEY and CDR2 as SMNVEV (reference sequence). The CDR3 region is CASSFPADYTGELFF. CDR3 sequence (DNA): TGTGCCAGCAGTTTCCCGGCAGATTACACCGGGGAGCTGTTTTTT.

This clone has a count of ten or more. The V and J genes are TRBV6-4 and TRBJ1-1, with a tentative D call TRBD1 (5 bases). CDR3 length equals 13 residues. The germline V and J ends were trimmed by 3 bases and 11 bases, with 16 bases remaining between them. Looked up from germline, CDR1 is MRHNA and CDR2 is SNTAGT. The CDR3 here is CASSETPGFGAFF. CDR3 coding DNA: TGTGCCAGCAGTGAGACGCCAGGGTTTGGGGCTTTCTTT.

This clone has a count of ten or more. CDR3 bases: TGTGCCAGCAGTTACGAGGGACTAGTGGGAGATACGCAGTATTTT. This translates into CASSYEGLVGDTQYF. The J gene is TRBJ2-3, the V gene TRBV6-5; 8 nucleotides line up with TRBD2. The ends lost 2 bases at V and 5 bases at J; junction bases unmatched: 6. The CDR3 has 15 residues. Germline CDR1 MNHEY, CDR2 SVGAGI.

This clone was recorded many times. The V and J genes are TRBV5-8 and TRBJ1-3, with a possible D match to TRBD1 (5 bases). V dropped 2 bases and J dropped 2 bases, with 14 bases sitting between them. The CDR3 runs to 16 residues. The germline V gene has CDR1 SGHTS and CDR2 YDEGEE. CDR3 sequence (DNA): TGTGCCAGCAGCTTAAGGCAGGGAGTAACTGGAAACACCATATATTTT. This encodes CASSLRQGVTGNTIYF.

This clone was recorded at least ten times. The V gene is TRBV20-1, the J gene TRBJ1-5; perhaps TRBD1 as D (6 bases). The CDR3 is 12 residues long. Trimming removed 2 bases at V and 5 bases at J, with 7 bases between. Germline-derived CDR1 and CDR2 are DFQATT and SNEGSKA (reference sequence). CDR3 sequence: CSARQGHQPQHF. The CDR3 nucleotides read TGCAGTGCTAGACAGGGGCATCAGCCCCAGCATTTT.

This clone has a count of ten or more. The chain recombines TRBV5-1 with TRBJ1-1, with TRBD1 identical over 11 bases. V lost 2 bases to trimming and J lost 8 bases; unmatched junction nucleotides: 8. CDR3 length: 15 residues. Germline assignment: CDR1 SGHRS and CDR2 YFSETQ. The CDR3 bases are TGCGCCAGCAGCTTTTCCGGGACAGGGGGTAGCGAAGCTTTCTTT. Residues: CASSFSGTGGSEAFF.

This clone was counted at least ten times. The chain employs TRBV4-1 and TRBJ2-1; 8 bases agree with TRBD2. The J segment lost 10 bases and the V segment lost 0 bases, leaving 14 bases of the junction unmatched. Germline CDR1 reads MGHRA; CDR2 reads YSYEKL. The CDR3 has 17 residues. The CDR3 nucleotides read TGCGCCAGCAGCCAAGATGTTCGGGAGGGCCTAAGAGGGGAGCAGTTCTTC. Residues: CASSQDVREGLRGEQFF.

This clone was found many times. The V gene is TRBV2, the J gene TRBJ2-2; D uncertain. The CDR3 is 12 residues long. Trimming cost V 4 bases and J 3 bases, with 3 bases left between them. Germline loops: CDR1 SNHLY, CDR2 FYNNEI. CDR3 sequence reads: CASSADTGELFF. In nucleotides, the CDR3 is TGTGCCAGCAGTGCTGACACCGGGGAGCTGTTTTTT.

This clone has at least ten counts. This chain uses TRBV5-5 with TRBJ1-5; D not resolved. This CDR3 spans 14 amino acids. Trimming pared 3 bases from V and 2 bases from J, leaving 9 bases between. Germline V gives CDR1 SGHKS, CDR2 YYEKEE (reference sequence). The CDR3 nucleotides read TGTGCCAGCAGCTATATGGGAGGCAATCAGCCCCAGCATTTT. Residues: CASSYMGGNQPQHF.

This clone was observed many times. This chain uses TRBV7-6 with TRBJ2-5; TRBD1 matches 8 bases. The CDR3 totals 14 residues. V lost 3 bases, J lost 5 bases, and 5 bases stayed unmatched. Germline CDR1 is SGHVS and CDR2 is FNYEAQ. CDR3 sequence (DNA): TGTGCCAGCAGCTTTCGAACAGGGGGTGAGACCCAGTACTTC. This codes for CASSFRTGGETQYF.

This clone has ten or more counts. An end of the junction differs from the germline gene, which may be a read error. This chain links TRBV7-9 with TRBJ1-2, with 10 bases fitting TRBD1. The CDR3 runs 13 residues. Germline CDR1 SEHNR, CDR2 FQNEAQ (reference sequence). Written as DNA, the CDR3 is TGTGCCAGCAGCCTGGGACAGGGGAGGCATACGTCCTTC. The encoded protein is CASSLGQGRHTSF.

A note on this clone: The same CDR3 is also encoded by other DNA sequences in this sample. The CDR3 reads CSAPGAGRAHGYTF. The CDR3 region has the DNA TGCAGTGCGCCAGGAGCAGGCAGGGCCCATGGCTACACCTTC. This rearrangement joins TRBV20-1 to TRBJ1-2; tentatively, D is TRBD1 (5 bases). Trimming stripped 6 bases from V and 6 bases from J, with 20 bases between. The CDR3 runs to 14 residues. The germline V gene has CDR1 DFQATT and CDR2 SNEGSKA (reference sequence).

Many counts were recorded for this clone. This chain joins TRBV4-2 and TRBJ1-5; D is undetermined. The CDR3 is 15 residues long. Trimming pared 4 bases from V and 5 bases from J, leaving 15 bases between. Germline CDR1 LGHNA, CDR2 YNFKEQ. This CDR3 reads CASSPFYRDYQPQHF. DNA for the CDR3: TGTGCCAGCAGCCCATTCTACCGAGACTATCAGCCCCAGCATTTT.

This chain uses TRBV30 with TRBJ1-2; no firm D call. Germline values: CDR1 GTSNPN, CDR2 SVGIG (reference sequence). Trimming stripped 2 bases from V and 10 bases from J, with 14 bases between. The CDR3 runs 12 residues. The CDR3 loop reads CAWSLEANVYTF. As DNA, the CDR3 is TGTGCCTGGAGTCTGGAGGCGAACGTCTACACCTTC.

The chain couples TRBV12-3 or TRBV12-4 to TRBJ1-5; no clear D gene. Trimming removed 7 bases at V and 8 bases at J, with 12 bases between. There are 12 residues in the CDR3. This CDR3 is CASTDGEEPQHF. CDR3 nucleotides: TGTGCCAGCACCGATGGTGAGGAGCCCCAGCATTTT.

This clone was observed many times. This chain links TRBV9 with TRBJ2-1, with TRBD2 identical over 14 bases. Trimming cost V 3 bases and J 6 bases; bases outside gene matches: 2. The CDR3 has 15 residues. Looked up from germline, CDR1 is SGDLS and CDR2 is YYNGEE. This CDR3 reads CASSAGLAGVNEQFF. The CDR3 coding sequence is TGTGCCAGCAGCGCGGGACTAGCGGGAGTCAATGAGCAGTTCTTC. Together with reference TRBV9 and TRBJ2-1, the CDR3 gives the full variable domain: DSGVTQTPKHLITATGQRVTLRCSPRSGDLSVYWYQQSLDQGLQFLIQYYNGEERAKGNILERFSAQQFPDLHSELNLSSLELGDSALYFCASSAGLAGVNEQFFGPGTRLTVL.

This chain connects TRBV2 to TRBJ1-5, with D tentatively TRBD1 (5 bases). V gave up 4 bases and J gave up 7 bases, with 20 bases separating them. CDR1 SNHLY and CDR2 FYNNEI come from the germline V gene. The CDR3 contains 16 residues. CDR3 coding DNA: TGTGCCAGCAGTGTTCTCCCCTCGACAGCACAACAGCCCCAGCATTTT. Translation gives CASSVLPSTAQQPQHF.